Listed here are 17 T cell receptor beta chains from one sample, sequenced in a study of shared clonotypes between healthy human individuals (dated by TCRdb to about 2020). For the CD8 naive samples, CD45RO-negative cells were positively selected for CCR7, yielding a CD45RA+CCR7+ population from which TemRA cells were excluded. Library preparation employed the immunoSEQ multiplex PCR assay. Sourced from immuneACCESS, this table was stored by TCRdb with only in-frame sequences that have V and J called. A share of the clones is absent; for the studies checked, an unresolved V gene accounts for under half, and the remainder has no known explanation. Counted in this sample were about 1.9 million clones; roughly 95% of them appeared once. The top ten constitute about 1.7% of the sample. Sequencing was done on a sample of naive CD8+ T cells from PBMCs. The intended sense of this specimen's cell subset or site label: CD45RA+CCR7+. These receptors were obtained from a young man in good health. Some clones in this sample may be carry-over from other donors' samples.

The chain combines TRBV29-1 with TRBJ2-7; possibly TRBD2 for D (6 bases). The V gene's germline CDR1 is SQVTM and CDR2 ANQGSEA. Trimming cost V 4 bases and J 0 bases, with 16 bases left between them. The length of the CDR3 is 15 residues. The CDR3 region is CSVVPLAGNSYEQYF. In DNA form, the CDR3 reads TGCAGCGTTGTGCCCCTGGCGGGGAACTCCTACGAGCAGTACTTC.

The gene calls are TRBV30 and TRBJ2-5; D is perhaps TRBD1 (6 bases). This CDR3 region has 13 residues. The germline V and J ends were trimmed by 3 bases and 5 bases, with 13 bases remaining between them. Germline V gene lookup returns CDR1 GTSNPN and CDR2 SVGIG (reference sequence). CDR3 nucleotides: TGTGCCTGGAGAGGCAGGGGCTATGAGACCCAGTACTTC. Protein product: CAWRGRGYETQYF.

This sequence joins TRBV7-6 and TRBJ2-7, with no clear D. Germline CDR1 reads SGHVS; CDR2 reads FNYEAQ. The V end was cut by 4 bases, the J end by 2 bases, with 9 bases between. The CDR3 is made up of 13 amino acids. CDR3 in DNA: TGTGCCAGCAGCTCCTCGAGGACCTACGAGCAGTACTTC. As protein: CASSSSRTYEQYF.

The chain links TRBV28 to TRBJ2-5, with 8 bases matching TRBD1. CDR3 length: 14 amino acids. With 5 bases clipped from V and 7 bases from J, the junction kept 9 bases outside the gene matches. Germline V CDR1 and CDR2: MDHEN, SYDVKM. Here the CDR3 reads CASSPAGGAGTQYF. The CDR3 DNA reads TGTGCCAGCAGTCCCGCAGGGGGCGCGGGGACCCAGTACTTC.

This clone was picked up a small number of times. V is TRBV9 and J is TRBJ1-1, with D unclear. This CDR3 is 13 amino acids long. Trimming removed 3 bases from V and 8 bases from J, with 14 bases in between. Germline V gene sequence: CDR1 SGDLS, CDR2 YYNGEE. CDR3 sequence (DNA): TGTGCCAGCAGCGCCGCGGGGTCGGGGGAAGCTTTCTTT. This gives the protein CASSAAGSGEAFF.

The chain carries TRBV23-1 and TRBJ2-7, with D possibly TRBD2 on 5 matching bases. TRBV23-1 carries the ORF label, with uncertain function. The CDR3 loop spans 15 amino acids. V lost 6 bases to trimming and J lost 2 bases, with 17 bases between them. The CDR3 reads CASSPPMPGTYEQYF. CDR3 DNA sequence: TGCGCCAGCAGCCCCCCAATGCCGGGGACCTACGAGCAGTACTTC.

In the case of this clone: At the DNA level, this CDR3 is encoded by other sequences in the same sample as well. The V call is TRBV7-9, the J call TRBJ2-2; 10 nucleotides align to TRBD1. Trimming at V came to 5 bases and at J to 0 bases, leaving 3 bases not matched to a gene. This CDR3 region has 16 residues. CDR1 is SEHNR and CDR2 is FQNEAQ in the germline V gene (reference sequence). The CDR3, as DNA: TGTGCCAGCAGCCCAGGACAGGGGGCGAACACCGGGGAGCTGTTTTTT. Protein sequence: CASSPGQGANTGELFF.

The chain links TRBV7-2 to TRBJ2-1; D not certain. Germline V gene data show CDR1 as SGHTA and CDR2 as FQGNSA. There are 14 residues in the CDR3. Trimming shortened V by 5 bases and J by 8 bases, and 16 bases separated the two germline ends. This chain's CDR3 is CASSDRAPGDEQFF. The CDR3 DNA is TGTGCCAGCAGCGACCGGGCCCCCGGAGATGAGCAGTTCTTC.

This chain joins TRBV7-9 and TRBJ1-1; D uncertain. V was clipped by 5 bases and J by 5 bases, with 12 bases between them. The CDR3 loop spans 13 amino acids. CDR1 and CDR2 (germline): SEHNR, FQNEAQ (reference sequence). DNA of the CDR3: TGTGCCAGCAGCCCCCCCCTGGTTACTGAAGCTTTCTTT. Protein: CASSPPLVTEAFF.

The chain is built from TRBV14 and TRBJ1-2; D ambiguous. The CDR3 is 15 residues long. Germline V lookup: CDR1 SGHDN, CDR2 FVKESK. The V gene lost 4 bases and the J gene lost 2 bases, with 14 bases spanning the gap. CDR3 DNA sequence: TGTGCCAGCAGCCTAAAGGACGGAACGAACTATGGCTACACCTTC. Translation gives CASSLKDGTNYGYTF.

J is TRBJ2-5 and V is TRBV6-5; D call uncertain. Germline V gene lookup returns CDR1 MNHEY and CDR2 SVGAGI. There are 12 residues in the CDR3. V was shortened by 4 bases and J by 3 bases, with 6 bases between the two germline ends. The CDR3 DNA reads TGTGCCAGCAGTTCCAGCAAAGAGACCCAGTACTTC. This gives the protein CASSSSKETQYF.

V gene TRBV19 combines with J gene TRBJ2-1; TRBD2 is a possible D gene (6 bases). With 6 bases removed from V and 10 bases from J, the gap between germline ends came to 31 bases. CDR1 and CDR2 (germline): LNHDA, SQIVND (reference sequence). The CDR3 runs to 18 residues. CDR3 loop: CASSPGTGRPYPRGEQFF. The DNA for the CDR3 is TGTGCCAGTAGCCCCGGAACAGGCCGACCATACCCTCGGGGGGAGCAGTTCTTC. The full variable domain, with the rest looked up from reference TRBV19 and TRBJ2-1, is DGGITQSPKYLFRKEGQNVTLSCEQNLNHDAMYWYRQDPGQGLRLIYYSQIVNDFQKGDIAEGYSVSREKKESFPLTVTSAQKNPTAFYLCASSPGTGRPYPRGEQFFGPGTRLTVL.

The chain employs TRBV30 and TRBJ2-5; no clear D. The CDR3 contains 12 residues. Germline V lookup: CDR1 GTSNPN, CDR2 SVGIG (reference sequence). V was pared by 2 bases and J by 5 bases, with 9 bases between. The DNA of the CDR3 is TGTGCCTGGAGTCTGGGTTTCGAGACCCAGTACTTC. This encodes CAWSLGFETQYF.

The V gene is TRBV4-1, the J gene TRBJ1-4; 9 bases map to TRBD1. The V segment lost 1 base and the J segment 5 bases; nucleotides outside the gene matches: 11. Germline CDR1 MGHRA, CDR2 YSYEKL. The CDR3 runs 18 residues. CDR3 in DNA: TGCGCCAGCAGCCAAGGGATGGGACAGGGTAGGATCAATGAAAAACTGTTTTTT. Its protein is CASSQGMGQGRINEKLFF.

A word on this clone: Other DNA sequences within the sample encode an identical CDR3. The CDR3 region has the DNA TGTGCCAGCAGCTTAATTCCCGGGGATACGCAGTATTTT. Translating it yields CASSLIPGDTQYF. V and J are TRBV7-3 and TRBJ2-3; D remains unclear. Trimming cost V 1 base and J 6 bases, with 8 bases left between them. Looked up from germline, CDR1 is SGHTA and CDR2 is FQGTGA. The CDR3 length is 13 residues.

This clone was detected a few times. The V gene is TRBV4-1, the J gene TRBJ1-2; D perhaps matches TRBD1 (5 bases). V was cut by 4 bases and J by 2 bases, with 17 bases left in between. The CDR3 length is 16 residues. Looked up from germline, CDR1 is MGHRA and CDR2 is YSYEKL. The CDR3 loop reads CASSLSGKGPNYGYTF. CDR3 nucleotide sequence: TGCGCCAGCAGCCTCTCAGGGAAGGGGCCGAACTATGGCTACACCTTC.

The rearrangement uses TRBV15 and TRBJ1-2; TRBD1 matches 9 bases. V trimming: 5 bases; J trimming: 6 bases; junction bases outside the gene matches: 19. Germline assignment: CDR1 LNHNV and CDR2 YYDKDF (reference sequence). This CDR3 comprises 18 residues. CDR3 sequence reads: CATSGIPGTGKFWDGYTF. DNA of the CDR3: TGTGCCACCAGCGGAATTCCCGGGACAGGGAAGTTTTGGGATGGCTACACCTTC.